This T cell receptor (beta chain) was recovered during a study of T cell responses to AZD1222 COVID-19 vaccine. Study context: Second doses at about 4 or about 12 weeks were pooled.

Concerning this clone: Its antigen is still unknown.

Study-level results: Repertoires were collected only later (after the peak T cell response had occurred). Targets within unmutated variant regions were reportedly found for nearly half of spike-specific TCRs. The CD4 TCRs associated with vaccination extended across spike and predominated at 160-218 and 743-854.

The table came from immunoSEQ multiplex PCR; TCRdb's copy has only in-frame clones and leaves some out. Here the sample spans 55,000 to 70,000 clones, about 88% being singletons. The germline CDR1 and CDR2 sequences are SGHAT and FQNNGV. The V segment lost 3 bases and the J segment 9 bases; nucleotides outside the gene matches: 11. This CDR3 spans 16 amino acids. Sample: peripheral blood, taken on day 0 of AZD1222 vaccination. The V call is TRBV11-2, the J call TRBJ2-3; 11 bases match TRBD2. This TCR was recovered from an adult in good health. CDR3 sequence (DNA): TGTGCCAGCAGCTTCCACGGCACTAGCGGGAGCTCGACGCAGTATTTT. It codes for CASSFHGTSGSSTQYF.